Below, 32 T cell receptor beta chains from the same sample are listed, as sequenced in a study of blood T cell repertoires in COVID-19. Method: immunoSEQ multiplex PCR; TCRdb's copy keeps in-frame clones and lacks some. Here the sample spans over 200,000 clones, around 90% being singletons. The specimen sequenced was PBMCs or T cells enriched from blood (not recorded which). The receptor source for this set is a man under 40 who had recovered from COVID-19.

The chain couples TRBV5-8 to TRBJ2-3; no reliable D call. Trimming removed 1 base from V and 6 bases from J, with 9 bases in between. Per the germline V gene, CDR1 is SGHTS and CDR2 is YDEGEE. CDR3 length equals 13 residues. The CDR3 bases are TGTGCCAGCAGCTTGTCAGGTCCCGATACGCAGTATTTT. It is translated as CASSLSGPDTQYF.

The chain has TRBV12-5 and TRBJ2-1, with TRBD2 identical over 13 bases. This CDR3 region has 16 residues. The germline V gene has CDR1 LGHNT and CDR2 FRNRAP. The trim removed 4 bases at V and 4 bases at J, leaving 4 bases unmatched. The CDR3: CASGSPGLAGYNEQFF. DNA for the CDR3: TGTGCTAGTGGTTCCCCGGGACTAGCGGGGTACAATGAGCAGTTCTTC.

The V and J genes are TRBV11-2 and TRBJ2-5; 8 nucleotides agree with TRBD2. Trimming removed 8 bases from V and 1 base from J; junction bases left unmatched: 12. Germline V gene data show CDR1 as SGHAT and CDR2 as FQNNGV. The CDR3 is made up of 16 amino acids. The CDR3 spells CASGVGAGGIQETQYF. The DNA of the CDR3 is TGTGCCAGCGGCGTGGGGGCGGGAGGAATCCAAGAGACCCAGTACTTC.

The genes are TRBV30 and TRBJ1-6; weak D call: TRBD1 (5 bases). Per the germline V gene, CDR1 is GTSNPN and CDR2 is SVGIG (reference sequence). The length of the CDR3 is 16 residues. The germline V and J ends were trimmed by 1 base and 7 bases, with 17 bases remaining between them. The CDR3 protein is CAWSEEGSAVNSPLHF. Here the CDR3 DNA reads TGTGCCTGGAGTGAGGAGGGGAGTGCTGTAAATTCACCCCTCCACTTT.

The rearrangement links TRBV6-5 to TRBJ2-7, with 12 bases lining up with TRBD2. With V trimmed by 8 bases and J by 0 bases, 5 bases remained unmatched. This CDR3 comprises 15 residues. The V gene's germline CDR1 is MNHEY and CDR2 SVGAGI. The DNA for the CDR3 is TGTGCCAGCGTACAGACTAGCGGGAGCTCCTACGAGCAGTACTTC. It codes for CASVQTSGSSYEQYF.

The chain couples TRBV28 to TRBJ2-7; 7 bases map to TRBD2. Germline V gene sequence: CDR1 MDHEN, CDR2 SYDVKM. J gave up 3 bases and V 5 bases, and 10 bases lay outside the gene matches. This CDR3 spans 15 amino acids. The CDR3 protein is CASSPRTRKGYEQYF. In DNA, the CDR3 is TGTGCCAGCAGTCCCCGGACTAGAAAAGGCTACGAGCAGTACTTC.

This chain connects TRBV2 to TRBJ1-1, with a possible D match to TRBD1 (6 bases). CDR3 length equals 14 residues. Germline values: CDR1 SNHLY, CDR2 FYNNEI. V was clipped by 2 bases and J by 1 base, with 8 bases between them. CDR3 sequence: CASSEQGQNTEAFF. Written as DNA, the CDR3 is TGTGCCAGCAGTGAACAGGGACAGAACACTGAAGCTTTCTTT.

The CDR3 coding sequence is TGTGCCACCAGTGGGGCGGGGGATAGCACAGATACGCAGTATTTT. Translation gives CATSGAGDSTDTQYF. The genes are TRBV24-1 and TRBJ2-3; 7 bases match TRBD2. Per germline, CDR1 KGHDR and CDR2 SFDVKD. The CDR3 spans 15 residues. Losses at the gene ends were 5 bases for V and 0 bases for J; bases not matched to a gene: 4.

The chain joins TRBV28 to TRBJ1-5; unclear D gene. The CDR3 extends over 15 amino acids. Trimming pared 6 bases from V and 0 bases from J, leaving 12 bases between. CDR1 and CDR2 from the germline V gene are MDHEN and SYDVKM. In DNA form, the CDR3 reads TGTGCCAGCAGCCCCCCGAGTTATAGCAATCAGCCCCAGCATTTT. Translated: CASSPPSYSNQPQHF.

This sequence joins TRBV5-1 and TRBJ1-4, with D uncertain. CDR1 is SGHRS and CDR2 is YFSETQ in the germline V gene. V shed 3 bases and J shed 0 bases, with 6 bases lying between them. This CDR3 has 14 residues. Here the CDR3 reads CASSSTTTNEKLFF. DNA for the CDR3: TGCGCCAGCAGCTCCACTACAACTAATGAAAAACTGTTTTTT.

The CDR3 DNA sequence: TGTGCCAGCAGTTTATCGGCCGCGGGAGGGCCGGTCGAGCAGTACTTC. Its protein product is CASSLSAAGGPVEQYF. This chain joins TRBV27 and TRBJ2-7; TRBD2 matches at 9 bases. Germline V gene data show CDR1 as MNHEY and CDR2 as SMNVEV (reference sequence). The CDR3 covers 16 residues. The junction had 9 bases not matched to a gene; V was cut back by 0 bases and J by 6 bases.

The chain employs TRBV7-2 and TRBJ2-3; 8 bases are shared with TRBD1. The CDR3 is 16 residues long. With 1 base clipped from V and 1 base from J, the junction kept 4 bases outside the gene matches. Germline V lookup: CDR1 SGHTA, CDR2 FQGNSA. The CDR3 DNA reads TGTGCCAGCAGCTTAGGGACGACAGGGGGCACAGATACGCAGTATTTT. Amino acid sequence: CASSLGTTGGTDTQYF. The whole variable domain, filled in from reference TRBV7-2 and TRBJ2-3, reads GAGVSQSPSNKVTEKGKDVELRCDPISGHTALYWYRQSLGQGLEFLIYFQGNSAPDKSGLPSDRFSAERTGGSVSTLTIQRTQQEDSAVYLCASSLGTTGGTDTQYFGPGTRLTVL.

The rearrangement uses TRBV9 and TRBJ2-1; 7 positions match TRBD1. The CDR3 spans 16 residues. Looked up from germline, CDR1 is SGDLS and CDR2 is YYNGEE. After removal of 4 bases from V and 7 bases from J, the junction contained 14 bases not matched to a gene. This chain's CDR3 is CASSPTGVSRVNEQFF. The CDR3, as DNA: TGTGCCAGCAGCCCAACAGGGGTGTCGAGAGTAAATGAGCAGTTCTTC.

The chain carries TRBV7-2 and TRBJ1-5, with 7 bases fitting TRBD1. This CDR3 contains 17 residues. J lost 2 bases, V lost 4 bases, and 11 bases had no gene match. Germline CDR1 is SGHTA and CDR2 is FQGNSA. CDR3: CASSSDRVRSGNQPQHF. The CDR3 DNA is TGTGCCAGCAGCTCCGACAGGGTCCGGTCTGGCAATCAGCCCCAGCATTTT.

This sequence joins TRBV11-2 and TRBJ1-2; D remains unclear. Germline values: CDR1 SGHAT, CDR2 FQNNGV. CDR3 length: 12 amino acids. The ends were cut back, 6 bases at V and 9 bases at J, with 14 bases in the middle. CDR3 coding DNA: TGTGCCAGCAGTCAGGAAGGTGCCCGCTACACCTTC. It translates to CASSQEGARYTF.

The chain links TRBV7-9 to TRBJ1-2; 12 nucleotides align to TRBD1. The V gene's germline CDR1 is SEHNR and CDR2 FQNEAQ (reference sequence). The CDR3 sequence is 16 residues long. The J segment lost 7 bases and the V segment lost 5 bases, leaving 11 bases of the junction unmatched. CDR3: CASSPPGGQGAVGYTF. CDR3 nucleotides: TGTGCCAGCAGCCCTCCGGGGGGACAGGGGGCTGTTGGCTACACCTTC.

This clone was seen a few times. V and J are TRBV30 and TRBJ1-6, with 7 bases fitting TRBD1. There are 15 residues in the CDR3. Losses at the gene ends were 5 bases for V and 10 bases for J; bases not matched to a gene: 14. Germline CDR1 GTSNPN, CDR2 SVGIG (reference sequence). CDR3 nucleotides: TGTGCCTGGGGAACAGGGGTGCAGTTTTCGTCACCCCTCCACTTT. It specifies CAWGTGVQFSSPLHF.

The rearrangement links TRBV27 to TRBJ1-2; D is possibly TRBD1 (5 bases). Germline-derived CDR1 and CDR2 are MNHEY and SMNVEV (reference sequence). The V end was cut by 3 bases, the J end by 4 bases, with 9 bases between. This CDR3 is 13 amino acids long. The CDR3 loop is CASSLGGIYGYTF. The CDR3 bases are TGTGCCAGCAGTTTGGGGGGGATCTATGGCTACACCTTC.

The chain couples TRBV6-5 to TRBJ1-5, with 7 bases lining up with TRBD1. CDR1 is MNHEY, CDR2 SVGAGI, per germline. V lost 4 bases and J lost 3; bases outside the gene matches: 3. The CDR3 totals 14 residues. CDR3 nucleotide sequence: TGTGCCAGCAGTTGGACAGGCTACAATCAGCCCCAGCATTTT. Amino acids: CASSWTGYNQPQHF.

This sequence joins TRBV27 and TRBJ2-7; the match to TRBD1 covers 7 bases. Trimming took 7 bases from V and 0 from J; bases not matched to a gene: 6. CDR1 is MNHEY, CDR2 SMNVEV, per germline (reference sequence). The CDR3 contains 14 residues. In DNA, the CDR3 is TGTGCCAGCAAGAGACAGGGAAACTCCTACGAGCAGTACTTC. Translating gives CASKRQGNSYEQYF.

The gene calls are TRBV2 and TRBJ2-5; no firm D call. The CDR3 spans 12 residues. Trimming took 6 bases from V and 0 from J, leaving 5 bases between them. CDR1 is SNHLY and CDR2 is FYNNEI in the germline V gene. The CDR3 spells CASRADQETQYF. The CDR3 region has the DNA TGTGCCAGCAGGGCGGACCAAGAGACCCAGTACTTC.

This chain's CDR3 is CASSPSGQQNSPLHF. CDR3 nucleotide sequence: TGTGCCAGCAGCCCCTCGGGACAGCAAAATTCACCCCTCCACTTT. The chain links TRBV28 to TRBJ1-6, with 7 bases identical to TRBD1. Unmatched junction bases numbered 9, after V lost 6 bases and J lost 7 bases. CDR3 length equals 15 residues. Per the germline V gene, CDR1 is MDHEN and CDR2 is SYDVKM.

The chain employs TRBV4-2 and TRBJ2-5; 8 bases match TRBD1. This CDR3 region has 16 residues. Germline V gives CDR1 LGHNA, CDR2 YNFKEQ. Unmatched junction bases numbered 5, after V lost 0 bases and J lost 2 bases. This CDR3 reads CASSQDRGTGQETQYF. In nucleotides, the CDR3 is TGTGCCAGCAGCCAAGATCGGGGGACAGGACAAGAGACCCAGTACTTC.

This clone was detected only once. J is TRBJ2-1 and V is TRBV7-9; D remains unclear. Germline lookup yields CDR1 SEHNR and CDR2 FQNEAQ (reference sequence). The CDR3 length is 14 residues. Trimming left V 4 bases short and J 9 bases short, with 16 bases between. The CDR3 region has the DNA TGTGCCAGCAGCTACGTTCAAATTTCGCGTGAGCAGTTCTTC. Translation: CASSYVQISREQFF.

This clone has only one observation. The chain employs TRBV28 and TRBJ1-5, with 8 bases aligning to TRBD1. Looked up from germline, CDR1 is MDHEN and CDR2 is SYDVKM. The CDR3 length is 15 residues. The junction had 9 bases not matched to a gene; V was cut back by 6 bases and J by 5 bases. The CDR3 spells CASSSKDRVYQPQHF. The CDR3, as DNA: TGTGCCAGCAGCTCCAAGGACAGGGTGTATCAGCCCCAGCATTTT.

The V and J genes are TRBV2 and TRBJ1-5, with 11 bases fitting TRBD1. The length of the CDR3 is 14 residues. V shed 4 bases and J 7 bases; nucleotides not matched to a gene: 3. CDR1 is SNHLY and CDR2 is FYNNEI in the germline V gene. The CDR3 spells CASSGTGGRQPQHF. In DNA form, the CDR3 reads TGTGCCAGCAGTGGGACAGGGGGCCGGCAGCCCCAGCATTTT. Full variable domain (rest looked up from reference TRBV2 and TRBJ1-5): EPEVTQTPSHQVTQMGQEVILRCVPISNHLYFYWYRQILGQKVEFLVSFYNNEISEKSEIFDDQFSVERPDGSNFTLKIRSTKLEDSAMYFCASSGTGGRQPQHFGDGTRLSIL.

The gene calls are TRBV27 and TRBJ1-2; D not certain. This CDR3 comprises 14 residues. Trimming shortened V by 3 bases and J by 3 bases, and 11 bases separated the two germline ends. Germline values: CDR1 MNHEY, CDR2 SMNVEV (reference sequence). CDR3 DNA sequence: TGTGCCAGCAGTTTGGCCCCTACAGACTATGGCTACACCTTC. Translation gives CASSLAPTDYGYTF.

The chain joins TRBV28 to TRBJ1-5; maybe TRBD1 (6 bases). The CDR3 totals 15 residues. V gave up 4 bases and J gave up 9 bases, with 19 bases separating them. CDR1 MDHEN and CDR2 SYDVKM come from the germline V gene. Here the CDR3 reads CASSSGQPGARPQHF. The DNA for the CDR3 is TGTGCCAGCAGTTCCGGACAGCCCGGGGCCCGGCCCCAGCATTTT.

The V and J genes are TRBV2 and TRBJ2-7; TRBD1 might be the D (6 bases). This CDR3 spans 14 amino acids. Trimming took 7 bases from V and 2 from J, leaving 15 bases between them. The V gene's germline CDR1 is SNHLY and CDR2 FYNNEI. The CDR3 DNA follows: TGTGCCAGCACCAGCCAGACAGGTCCCTACGAGCAGTACTTC. Residues: CASTSQTGPYEQYF.

This chain links TRBV29-1 with TRBJ2-1, with TRBD2 identical over 10 bases. The V gene end was trimmed by 0 bases and the J gene end by 9 bases; junction bases not matched to a gene: 11. The CDR3 runs to 16 residues. Looked up from germline, CDR1 is SQVTM and CDR2 is ANQGSEA. CDR3 residues: CSVEDLTASGSSEQFF. CDR3 in DNA: TGCAGCGTTGAAGACCTGACAGCTAGCGGGAGTAGTGAGCAGTTCTTC.

The chain has TRBV25-1 and TRBJ2-7; the D is unclear. Per the germline V gene, CDR1 is MGHDK and CDR2 is SYGVNS. Trimming took off 2 bases at V and 7 bases at J, with 15 bases between the two ends. The CDR3 has 14 residues. The CDR3 reads CASSEPGSLREQYF. The CDR3 nucleotides read TGTGCCAGCAGTGAACCCGGGTCTCTTCGGGAGCAGTACTTC.

Regarding this clone: A junction boundary mismatches the germline segment, possibly from a read error. The chain is built from TRBV5-4 and TRBJ2-3, with 7 bases aligning to TRBD1. Germline-derived CDR1 and CDR2 are SGHNT and YYREEE (reference sequence). This CDR3 spans 12 amino acids. The CDR3 DNA follows: TGTGCCAGCAGCCCGAGAGGGGGCCTATTTACTTTT. Its protein is CASSPRGGLFTF.